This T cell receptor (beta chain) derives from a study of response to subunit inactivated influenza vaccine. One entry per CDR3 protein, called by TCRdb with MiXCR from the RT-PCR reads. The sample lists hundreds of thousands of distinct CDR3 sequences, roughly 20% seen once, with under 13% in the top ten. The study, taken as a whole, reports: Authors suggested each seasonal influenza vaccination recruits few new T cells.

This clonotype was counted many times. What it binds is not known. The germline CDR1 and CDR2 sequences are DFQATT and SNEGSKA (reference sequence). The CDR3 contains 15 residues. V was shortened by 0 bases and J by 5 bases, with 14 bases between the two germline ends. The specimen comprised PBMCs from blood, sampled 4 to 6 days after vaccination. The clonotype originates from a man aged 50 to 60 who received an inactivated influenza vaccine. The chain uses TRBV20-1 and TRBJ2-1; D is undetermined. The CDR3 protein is CSARDRVRLNNEQFF. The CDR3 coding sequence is TGCAGTGCTAGAGATCGGGTCAGATTAAACAATGAGCAGTTCTTC.